The 7 T cell receptor beta chains listed next were all sequenced from one sample in a study of graft-versus-host responses after intestinal transplantation. Clones were read by immunoSEQ multiplex PCR, and TCRdb kept only the in-frame ones, dropping some. The sample carries approximately 100,000 clones, approximately 94% recorded once. No cognate antigen is known for these TCRs. Sequenced here: unstimulated CD8+ T cells sorted from spleen or lymph node cells, sampled before intestinal transplant. The receptors were sampled from a human donor who received an intestinal transplant.

The V call is TRBV11-3, the J call TRBJ1-1; D is possibly TRBD1 (5 bases). Deletions cut 5 bases from V and 5 bases from J, with 21 bases between. CDR1 is SGHNT, CDR2 YENEEA, per germline. The CDR3 covers 16 residues. The CDR3 bases are TGTGCCAGCAGCCCTAACGGTGCCGGGGGATGGACTGAAGCTTTCTTT. This gives the protein CASSPNGAGGWTEAFF.

The rearrangement links TRBV19 to TRBJ2-1; 12 nucleotides align to TRBD2. In germline, CDR1 is LNHDA, CDR2 SQIVND (reference sequence). The CDR3 covers 15 residues. With 5 bases clipped from V and 5 bases from J, the junction kept 4 bases outside the gene matches. CDR3 loop: CASSPRLAGDNEQFF. CDR3 DNA sequence: TGTGCCAGTAGTCCCCGACTAGCGGGGGACAATGAGCAGTTCTTC. The full variable domain, in which reference TRBV19 and TRBJ2-1 provide the parts outside the CDR3, is DGGITQSPKYLFRKEGQNVTLSCEQNLNHDAMYWYRQDPGQGLRLIYYSQIVNDFQKGDIAEGYSVSREKKESFPLTVTSAQKNPTAFYLCASSPRLAGDNEQFFGPGTRLTVL.

The genes are TRBV13 and TRBJ1-1; D is undetermined. V lost 7 bases and J lost 4, with 16 bases in between. This CDR3 contains 14 residues. Germline values: CDR1 PRHDT, CDR2 FYEKMQ (reference sequence). The CDR3 region has the DNA TGTGCCAGCAACGACATGGAATTTGGCACTGAAGCTTTCTTT. Amino acid sequence: CASNDMEFGTEAFF.

The chain employs TRBV9 and TRBJ2-3, with D possibly TRBD2 on 5 matching bases. The CDR3 consists of 18 residues. The ends were cut back, 0 bases at V and 4 bases at J, with 21 bases in the middle. CDR1 and CDR2 from the germline V gene are SGDLS and YYNGEE. In DNA form, the CDR3 reads TGTGCCAGCAGCGTAGAGAGGGCAGGCAGAGGGTCCCCAGATACGCAGTATTTT. Translated: CASSVERAGRGSPDTQYF. The complete variable domain, with remaining parts taken from reference TRBV9 and TRBJ2-3, reads DSGVTQTPKHLITATGQRVTLRCSPRSGDLSVYWYQQSLDQGLQFLIQYYNGEERAKGNILERFSAQQFPDLHSELNLSSLELGDSALYFCASSVERAGRGSPDTQYFGPGTRLTVL.

The chain has TRBV10-3 and TRBJ1-1; no clear D gene. There are 16 residues in the CDR3. The germline V gene encodes CDR1 ENHRY and CDR2 SYGVKD. The V end lost 0 bases, the J end lost 0 bases, and 11 bases lay between the germline ends. Here the CDR3 reads CAISESILAVNTEAFF. The CDR3 DNA reads TGTGCCATCAGTGAGTCTATACTAGCCGTGAACACTGAAGCTTTCTTT.

V usage is TRBV5-4 and J usage is TRBJ1-4; TRBD1 matches 12 bases. V was clipped by 4 bases and J by 3 bases; unmatched bases: 4. Germline V gene lookup returns CDR1 SGHNT and CDR2 YYREEE (reference sequence). The CDR3 length is 16 residues. In DNA, the CDR3 is TGTGCCAGCAGCGGGACAGGGGGCGCAGCTAATGAAAAACTGTTTTTT. The encoded protein is CASSGTGGAANEKLFF.

The chain recombines TRBV5-1 with TRBJ2-7, with D possibly matching TRBD1 (5 bases). CDR1 is SGHRS and CDR2 is YFSETQ in the germline V gene. V lost 2 bases and J lost 7, with 16 bases in between. This CDR3 is built from 14 residues. CDR3 coding DNA: TGCGCCAGCAGCTTATCGTCAGGGTCTTATGAGCAGTACTTC. Protein: CASSLSSGSYEQYF.